This T cell receptor (beta chain) was observed in a study of OX40 agonist ivuxolimab in advanced cancers. The repertoire was sequenced with immunoSEQ multiplex PCR; TCRdb's copy has only in-frame clones and lacks some. The sample includes 57,000 or so clones, roughly nine tenths seen only once; the top ten take about 1.2%. The CDR3 sequence is 16 residues long. Per germline, CDR1 SGHRS and CDR2 YFSETQ. V was pared by 4 bases and J by 2 bases, with 6 bases of the junction left unmatched. This clone was picked up one time. This receptor was identified in an adult with an advanced solid tumor such as melanoma, head and neck, liver or kidney cancer. The chain is built from TRBV5-1 and TRBJ2-3, with 11 bases that match TRBD1. The sample consisted of CD4+ or CD8+ T cells sorted from blood, taken in a trial of the OX40 agonist ivuxolimab. The CDR3 DNA is TGCGCCAGCAGCCGGGGGACAGGGGGACCCACAGATACGCAGTATTTT. Its protein is CASSRGTGGPTDTQYF.